This paragraph covers one T cell receptor (beta chain) sequence. What it binds is not known. This CDR3 is built from 15 residues. The method was immunoSEQ multiplex PCR; TCRdb's version includes in-frame clones alone and lacks a portion of them. The table has about 500,000 clones, 80% to 90% seen once. Specified treatment: roughly 19 received Ad26.COV2.S at low or high dose, single or two shots; 5 received placebo; per-sample allocation not given. All samples were drawn on day 63, counting from the first vaccine or placebo injection. This sample is part of a study of Ad26.COV2.S vaccination and SARS-CoV-2 variants. Study conclusions and caveats: Vaccinees showed greater spike-specific TCR breadth than placebo recipients.

V and J are TRBV21-1 and TRBJ2-7; no check of the table's D call, TRBD2, against the DNA was made. TRBV21-1 is termed a pseudogene. This clonotype was sampled from a person between 18 and 65 years old who received the Ad26.COV2.S COVID-19 vaccine or a placebo. The material sequenced was peripheral blood, taken in a trial of Ad26.COV2.S vaccine versus placebo. CDR3 sequence: CASSPLQGGSYEQYF. CDR3 nucleotide sequence: TGTGCCAGCAGCCCGCTACAGGGAGGGTCCTACGAGCAGTACTTC.